This is a list of T cell receptor beta chains from one sample in a study of response to subunit inactivated influenza vaccine. TCRdb re-called the RT-PCR reads through MiXCR, storing one row per CDR3 protein. Of 430,000 or so distinct CDR3 sequences listed, over 9.5% are singletons. Source: PBMCs from blood, taken around seven weeks after vaccination. These receptors all stem from a man between 50 and 59 years old who received an inactivated influenza vaccine. Both conserved end residues are trimmed from each CDR3. Not all rows give a size; the values are once, few, many and, for expanded clones, a class.

j_call v_call clone_size cdr3_aa
TRBJ2-7 TRBV7-2 few ASSPQGVKSYEQY
TRBJ2-7 TRBV20-1 NA SASRIGEQY
TRBJ2-1 TRBV11-1 NA ASQGLPYNEQF
TRBJ1-6 TRBV15 many ATSTGTGSNSPLH
TRBJ1-2 TRBV5-1 NA ASSPGQGGGYT
TRBJ1-2 TRBV7-2 many ASSLGGSYGYT
TRBJ2-1 TRBV4-3 many ASSHTFGTSGSGHEQF
TRBJ2-7 TRBV4-1 many ASSQDYRPYEQY
TRBJ2-3 TRBV4-3 many ASSQLPGPAGTDTQY
TRBJ1-1 TRBV12-3/TRBV12-4 many ASSIQGMNTEAF
TRBJ2-7 TRBV6-2/TRBV6-3 few ATFPDRDSYEQY
TRBJ2-2 TRBV7-9 many ASSVPQGRVNTGELF
TRBJ2-5 TRBV12-3/TRBV12-4 NA ASGQGRETQY
TRBJ2-3 TRBV5-1 few ASSRRASGSGTDTQY
TRBJ2-5 TRBV11-3 NA ASSSGGLAGRETQY
TRBJ2-4 TRBV4-3 NA ASSQLGDTLMY
TRBJ2-7 TRBV6-1 NA ASSEAFGTASYEQY
TRBJ2-5 TRBV9 few ASSERQGVTETQY
TRBJ1-4 TRBV12-3/TRBV12-4 NA ASSLLLRNQKLF
TRBJ2-5 TRBV7-6 NA ASSVLDGAETQY
TRBJ2-5 TRBV20-1 NA SARYGRNPQETQY
TRBJ2-1 TRBV12-3/TRBV12-4 few ASRESGGDYNEQF
TRBJ2-7 TRBV12-3/TRBV12-4 many ASRPTGEGGEQY
TRBJ2-2 TRBV7-9 NA ASRSSGANTGELF
TRBJ2-3 TRBV10-3 few AISPTSGRVTDTQY
TRBJ2-7 TRBV3-1 NA ASSAELTSGRAGFSEQY
TRBJ1-4 TRBV20-1 NA STTGTGREKLF
TRBJ2-1 TRBV28 NA ASSGLAGLNEQF